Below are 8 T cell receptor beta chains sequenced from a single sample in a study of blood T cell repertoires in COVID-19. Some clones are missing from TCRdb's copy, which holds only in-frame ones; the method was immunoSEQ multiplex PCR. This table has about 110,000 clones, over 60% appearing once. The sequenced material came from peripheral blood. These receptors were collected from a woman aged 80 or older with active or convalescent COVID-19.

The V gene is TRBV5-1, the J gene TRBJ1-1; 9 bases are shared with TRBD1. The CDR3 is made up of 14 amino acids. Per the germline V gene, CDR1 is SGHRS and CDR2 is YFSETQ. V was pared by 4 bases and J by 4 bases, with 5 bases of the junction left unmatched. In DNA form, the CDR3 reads TGCGCCAGCAGCATACTGACAGGGGGCACTGAAGCTTTCTTT. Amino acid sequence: CASSILTGGTEAFF.

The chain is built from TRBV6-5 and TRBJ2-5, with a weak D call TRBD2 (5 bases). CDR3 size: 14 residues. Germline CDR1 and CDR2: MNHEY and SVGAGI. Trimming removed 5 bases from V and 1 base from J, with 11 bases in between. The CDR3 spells CASSTLSGQETQYF. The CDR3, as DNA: TGTGCCAGCAGTACTTTAAGCGGCCAAGAGACCCAGTACTTC.

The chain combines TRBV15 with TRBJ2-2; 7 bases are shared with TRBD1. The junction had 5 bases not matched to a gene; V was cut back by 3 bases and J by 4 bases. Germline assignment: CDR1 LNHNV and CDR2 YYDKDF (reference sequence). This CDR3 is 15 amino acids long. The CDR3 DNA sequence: TGTGCCACCAGCAGCCCGGGACAGTTCACCGGGGAGCTGTTTTTT. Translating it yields CATSSPGQFTGELFF. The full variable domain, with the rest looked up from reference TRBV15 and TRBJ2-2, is DAMVIQNPRYQVTQFGKPVTLSCSQTLNHNVMYWYQQKSSQAPKLLFHYYDKDFNNEADTPDNFQSRRPNTSFCFLDIRSPGLGDTAMYLCATSSPGQFTGELFFGEGSRLTVL.

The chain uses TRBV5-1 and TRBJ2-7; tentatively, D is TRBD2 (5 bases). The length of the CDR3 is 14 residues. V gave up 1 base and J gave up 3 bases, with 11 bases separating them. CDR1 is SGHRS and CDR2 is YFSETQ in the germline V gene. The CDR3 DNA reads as TGCGCCAGCAGCTTGTCTAGCAGGTTCTACGAGCAGTACTTC. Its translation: CASSLSSRFYEQYF. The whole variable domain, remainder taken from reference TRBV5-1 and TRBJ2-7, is KAGVTQTPRYLIKTRGQQVTLSCSPISGHRSVSWYQQTPGQGLQFLFEYFSETQRNKGNFPGRFSGRQFSNSRSEMNVSTLELGDSALYLCASSLSSRFYEQYFGPGTRLTVT.

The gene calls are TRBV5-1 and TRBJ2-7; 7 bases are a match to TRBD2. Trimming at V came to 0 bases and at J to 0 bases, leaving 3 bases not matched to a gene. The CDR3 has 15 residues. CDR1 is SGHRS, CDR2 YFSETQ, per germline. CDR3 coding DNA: TGCGCCAGCAGCTTGGGGCTAGCGGACTCCTACGAGCAGTACTTC. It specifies CASSLGLADSYEQYF.

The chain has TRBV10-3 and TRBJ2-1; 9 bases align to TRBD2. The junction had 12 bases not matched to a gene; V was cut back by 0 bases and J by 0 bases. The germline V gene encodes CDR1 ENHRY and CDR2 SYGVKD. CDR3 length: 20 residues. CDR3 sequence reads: CAISESGGIGTSSSYNEQFF. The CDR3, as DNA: TGTGCCATCAGTGAGTCGGGGGGCATAGGGACTAGCAGCTCCTACAATGAGCAGTTCTTC.

CDR3 nucleotides: TGTGCCAGCAGCTTAAACAGGGTGGTTGGCTACACCTTC. It specifies CASSLNRVVGYTF. The chain uses TRBV7-3 and TRBJ1-2; D might be TRBD1 (6 bases). The CDR3 length is 13 residues. Per germline, CDR1 SGHTA and CDR2 FQGTGA. V shed 1 base and J shed 7 bases, with 10 bases lying between them.

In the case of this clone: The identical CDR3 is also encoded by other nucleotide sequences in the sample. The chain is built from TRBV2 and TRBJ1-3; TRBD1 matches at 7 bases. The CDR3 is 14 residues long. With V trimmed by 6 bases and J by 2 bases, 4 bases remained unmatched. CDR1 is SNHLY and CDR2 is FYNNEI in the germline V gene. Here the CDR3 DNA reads TGTGCCAGCAGACCCGACAGGGCTGGAAACACCATATATTTT. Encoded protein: CASRPDRAGNTIYF.